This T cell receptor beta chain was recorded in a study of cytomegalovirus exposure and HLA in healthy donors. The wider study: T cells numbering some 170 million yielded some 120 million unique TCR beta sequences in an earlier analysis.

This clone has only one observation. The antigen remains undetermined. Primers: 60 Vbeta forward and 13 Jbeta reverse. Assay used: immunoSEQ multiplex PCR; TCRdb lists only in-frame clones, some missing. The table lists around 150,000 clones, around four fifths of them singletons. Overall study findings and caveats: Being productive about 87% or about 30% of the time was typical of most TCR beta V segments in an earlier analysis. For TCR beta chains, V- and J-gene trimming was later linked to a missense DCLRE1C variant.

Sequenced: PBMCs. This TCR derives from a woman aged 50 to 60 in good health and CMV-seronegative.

In DNA form, the CDR3 reads TGTGCCAGCAGCCGAGGGGTACTAGCGGGTTCAGATACGCAGTATTTT. Encoded protein: CASSRGVLAGSDTQYF. This sequence joins TRBV7-9 and TRBJ2-3; TRBD2 agrees at 9 bases. CDR1 is SEHNR, CDR2 FQNEAQ, per germline (reference sequence). V trimming: 5 bases; J trimming: 4 bases; junction bases outside the gene matches: 10. The CDR3 sequence is 16 residues long. Supplemented by reference TRBV7-9 and TRBJ2-3, the full variable domain reads DTGVSQNPRHKITKRGQNVTFRCDPISEHNRLYWYRQTLGQGPEFLTYFQNEAQLEKSRLLSDRFSAERPKGSFSTLEIQRTEQGDSAMYLCASSRGVLAGSDTQYFGPGTRLTVL.